This T cell receptor (beta chain) was captured in a study of T cells in Graves' hyperthyroidism and ophthalmopathy. Germline CDR1 reads MNHNS; CDR2 reads SASEGT. CDR3 size: 14 residues. V shed 5 bases, J shed 8 bases, and the junction held 7 bases outside the gene matches. Amplified TCR beta CDR3 regions came from RNA transcripts. Using the HTBI primer set, a first-round RT-PCR was run on the TCR CDR3. TCRdb fed the multiplex PCR reads into MiXCR, producing one record per CDR3 protein. Among under 400,000 distinct CDR3 sequences, around 14% were seen once, and the ten largest hold roughly a quarter. Newly diagnosed hyperthyroidism, duration under 2 months, in patients aged 18 to 65. Uncontrolled infections, other autoimmune diseases, pregnancy or lactation led to exclusion of patients. Every diagnosis used clinical symptoms, serum thyroxine and TRAb, thyroid ultrasound and orbital computed tomography.

This clonotype was seen ten or more times. Its antigen is as yet unknown. Points from the study as a whole: Researchers report that a 13 V-J model separated ophthalmopathy from stable hyperthyroidism.

The sequence was collected from a woman aged 18-29 years with Graves' hyperthyroidism that later progressed to Graves' ophthalmopathy. The gene calls are TRBV6-1 and TRBJ1-4, with TRBD1 identical over 8 bases. The specimen sequenced was blood. The CDR3 loop reads CASSPDRGEEKLFF. Written as DNA, the CDR3 is TGTGCCAGCAGTCCTGACAGGGGTGAAGAAAAACTGTTTTTT.